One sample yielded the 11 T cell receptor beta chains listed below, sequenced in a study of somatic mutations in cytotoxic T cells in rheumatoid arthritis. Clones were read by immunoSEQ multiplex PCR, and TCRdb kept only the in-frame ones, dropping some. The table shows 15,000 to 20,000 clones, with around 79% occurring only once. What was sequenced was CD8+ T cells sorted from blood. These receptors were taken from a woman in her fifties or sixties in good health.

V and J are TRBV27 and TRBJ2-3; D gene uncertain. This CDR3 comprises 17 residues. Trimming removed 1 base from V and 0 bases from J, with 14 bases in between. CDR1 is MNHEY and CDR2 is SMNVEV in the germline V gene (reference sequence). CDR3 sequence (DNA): TGTGCCAGCAGTTTATATTACAGCTATTCTAGCACAGATACGCAGTATTTT. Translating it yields CASSLYYSYSSTDTQYF.

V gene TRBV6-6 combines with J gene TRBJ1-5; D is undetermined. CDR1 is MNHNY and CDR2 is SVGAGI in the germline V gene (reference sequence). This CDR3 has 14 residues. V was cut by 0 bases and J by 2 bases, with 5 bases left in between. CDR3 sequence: CASSYSTGNQPQHF. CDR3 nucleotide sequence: TGTGCCAGCAGTTACTCGACGGGCAATCAGCCCCAGCATTTT.

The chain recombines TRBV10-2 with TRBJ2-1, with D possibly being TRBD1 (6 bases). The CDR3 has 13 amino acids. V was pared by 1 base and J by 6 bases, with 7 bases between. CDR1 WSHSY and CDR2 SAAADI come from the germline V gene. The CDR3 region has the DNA TGCGCCAGCAGTGAGTTACAGGGCAATGAGCAGTTCTTC. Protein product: CASSELQGNEQFF.

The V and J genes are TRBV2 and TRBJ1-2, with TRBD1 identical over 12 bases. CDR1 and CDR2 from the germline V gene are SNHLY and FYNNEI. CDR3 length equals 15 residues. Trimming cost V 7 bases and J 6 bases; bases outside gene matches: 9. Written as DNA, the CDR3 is TGTGCCAGCATCCGAGAGGGGACAGGGGGCGATGGCTACACCTTC. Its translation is CASIREGTGGDGYTF.

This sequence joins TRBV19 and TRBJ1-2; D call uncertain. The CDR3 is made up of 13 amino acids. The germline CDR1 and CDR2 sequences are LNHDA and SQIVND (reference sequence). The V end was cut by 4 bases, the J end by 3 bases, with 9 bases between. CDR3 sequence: CASSTGWDYGYTF. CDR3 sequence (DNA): TGTGCCAGTAGTACGGGATGGGACTATGGCTACACCTTC.

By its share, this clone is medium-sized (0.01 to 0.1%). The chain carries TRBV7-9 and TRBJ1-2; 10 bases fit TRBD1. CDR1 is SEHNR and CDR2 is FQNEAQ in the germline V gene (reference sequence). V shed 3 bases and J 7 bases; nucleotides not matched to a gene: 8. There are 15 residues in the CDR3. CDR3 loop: CASSLTGTGESGYTF. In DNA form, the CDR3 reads TGTGCCAGCAGCTTGACGGGGACAGGGGAGAGTGGCTACACCTTC.

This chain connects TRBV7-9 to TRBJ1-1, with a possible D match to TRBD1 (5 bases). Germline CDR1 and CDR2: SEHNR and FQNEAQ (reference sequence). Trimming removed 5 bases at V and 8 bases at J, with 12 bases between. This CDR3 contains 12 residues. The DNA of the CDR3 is TGTGCCAGCAGCGAAGGGGACGCCGAAGCTTTCTTT. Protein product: CASSEGDAEAFF.

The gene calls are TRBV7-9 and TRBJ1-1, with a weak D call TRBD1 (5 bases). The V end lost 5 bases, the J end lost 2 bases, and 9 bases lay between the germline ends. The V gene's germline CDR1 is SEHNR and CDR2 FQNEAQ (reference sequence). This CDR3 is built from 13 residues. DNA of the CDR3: TGTGCCAGCAGCGGGGACGGAAACACTGAAGCTTTCTTT. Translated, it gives CASSGDGNTEAFF.

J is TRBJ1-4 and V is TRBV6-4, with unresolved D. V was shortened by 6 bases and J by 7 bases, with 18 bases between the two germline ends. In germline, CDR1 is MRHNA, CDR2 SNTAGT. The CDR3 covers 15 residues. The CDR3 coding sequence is TGTGCCAGCAGCCTCGAGGCAGGTGGGAGTGAAAAACTGTTTTTT. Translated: CASSLEAGGSEKLFF.

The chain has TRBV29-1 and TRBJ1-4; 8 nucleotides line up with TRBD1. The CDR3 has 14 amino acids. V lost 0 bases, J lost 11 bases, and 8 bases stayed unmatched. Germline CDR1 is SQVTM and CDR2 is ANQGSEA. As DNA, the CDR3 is TGCAGCGTTGAAGACGGGTGGGACAGGCGGAAACTGTTTTTT. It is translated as CSVEDGWDRRKLFF. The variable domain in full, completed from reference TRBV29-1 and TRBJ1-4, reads SAVISQKPSRDICQRGTSLTIQCQVDSQVTMMFWYRQQPGQSLTLIATANQGSEATYESGFVIDKFPISRPNLTFSTLTVSNMSPEDSSIYLCSVEDGWDRRKLFFGSGTQLSVL.

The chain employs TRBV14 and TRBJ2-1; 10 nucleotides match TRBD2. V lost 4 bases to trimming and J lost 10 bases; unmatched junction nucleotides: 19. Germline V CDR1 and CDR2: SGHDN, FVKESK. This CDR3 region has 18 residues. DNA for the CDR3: TGTGCCAGCAGCCCCCACCCGAGTCTAGCGGGGGCCCGGCACGAGCAGTTCTTC. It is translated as CASSPHPSLAGARHEQFF.